Each of the 9 T cell receptor beta chains below was sequenced from the same sample in a study of shared clonotypes between healthy human individuals. Here immunoSEQ multiplex PCR was the method, and the copy in TCRdb shows in-frame clones only, minus some. The sample comprises around 1.9 million clones, 85% to 95% of which are singletons, and under 2% rests with the top ten. Naivety among CD8 cells was defined by CD45RO negativity and positive CCR7 selection, thereby excluding terminally differentiated effector memory CD45RA+ cells. Sequencing was done on a sample of naive CD8+ T cells from PBMCs. These receptors originate from a man younger than 35 in good health. Some clones in this sample may be carry-over from other donors' samples.

This chain links TRBV5-1 with TRBJ1-1; possible D gene TRBD1, 6 bases. The length of the CDR3 is 14 residues. V gave up 4 bases and J gave up 8 bases, with 18 bases separating them. In germline, CDR1 is SGHRS, CDR2 YFSETQ. The CDR3 protein is CASSILTGSGEAFF. The CDR3 DNA follows: TGCGCCAGCAGCATATTAACAGGGAGCGGGGAAGCTTTCTTT.

This clone has a handful of counts. This sequence joins TRBV2 and TRBJ2-7; D ambiguous. There are 11 residues in the CDR3. Germline CDR1 reads SNHLY; CDR2 reads FYNNEI. V was pared by 6 bases and J by 1 base, with 4 bases between. The CDR3 DNA reads as TGTGCCAGCAGAGAATCCTACGAGCAGTACTTC. It specifies CASRESYEQYF.

V and J are TRBV5-1 and TRBJ2-4; weak D call: TRBD2 (6 bases). Trimming left V 0 bases short and J 7 bases short, with 14 bases between. The CDR3 consists of 15 residues. Per germline, CDR1 SGHRS and CDR2 YFSETQ. The CDR3 loop reads CASSLDGGTANIQYF. The CDR3 nucleotides are TGCGCCAGCAGCTTGGATGGGGGGACGGCCAACATTCAGTACTTC. The variable domain in full, with the rest retrieved from reference TRBV5-1 and TRBJ2-4, is KAGVTQTPRYLIKTRGQQVTLSCSPISGHRSVSWYQQTPGQGLQFLFEYFSETQRNKGNFPGRFSGRQFSNSRSEMNVSTLELGDSALYLCASSLDGGTANIQYFGAGTRLSVL.

This clone was recorded only once. The chain has TRBV5-1 and TRBJ1-2; D gene uncertain. Germline V gives CDR1 SGHRS, CDR2 YFSETQ. There are 13 residues in the CDR3. Trimming left V 1 base short and J 2 bases short, with 6 bases between. The CDR3 loop reads CASSLSRNYGYTF. The CDR3 DNA reads as TGCGCCAGCAGCTTGTCCAGAAACTATGGCTACACCTTC.

The chain links TRBV10-1 to TRBJ2-2; 12 nucleotides line up with TRBD2. The germline CDR1 and CDR2 sequences are WNHNN and SYGVQD (reference sequence). The CDR3 totals 15 residues. J lost 4 bases, V lost 4 bases, and 1 base had no gene match. The CDR3 is CASSAGLAGTGELFF. The DNA of the CDR3 is TGCGCCAGCAGTGCGGGACTAGCGGGCACCGGGGAGCTGTTTTTT.

This clone was picked up a small number of times. This chain joins TRBV27 and TRBJ1-5; D call uncertain. This CDR3 spans 9 amino acids. The V gene's germline CDR1 is MNHEY and CDR2 SMNVEV (reference sequence). Trimming shortened V by 8 bases and J by 9 bases, and 5 bases separated the two germline ends. This chain's CDR3 is CASGRPQHF. As DNA, the CDR3 is TGTGCCAGCGGTCGGCCCCAGCATTTT.

This rearrangement joins TRBV5-5 to TRBJ1-2; maybe TRBD1 (6 bases). V was shortened by 1 base and J by 1 base, with 11 bases between the two germline ends. Germline CDR1 is SGHKS and CDR2 is YYEKEE (reference sequence). CDR3 length: 15 residues. CDR3 coding DNA: TGTGCCAGCAGCTTGTGGCAGGGGATTAACTATGGCTACACCTTC. Its translation: CASSLWQGINYGYTF.

Note on this clone: In the same sample, other DNA sequences code for this CDR3. This chain joins TRBV6-6 and TRBJ2-7; TRBD1 matches at 10 bases. J lost 1 base, V lost 0 bases, and 0 bases had no gene match. CDR3 length equals 15 residues. The germline CDR1 and CDR2 sequences are MNHNY and SVGAGI (reference sequence). CDR3 nucleotide sequence: TGTGCCAGCAGTTACTCGGACAGGGGGTCCTACGAGCAGTACTTC. It is translated as CASSYSDRGSYEQYF.

In the case of this clone: This sample includes further DNA sequences coding for the same CDR3. V usage is TRBV18 and J usage is TRBJ2-3; D ambiguous. The germline V gene encodes CDR1 KGHSH and CDR2 LQKENI. The CDR3 runs 11 residues. V lost 5 bases, J lost 3 bases, and 3 bases lay in between. In DNA, the CDR3 is TGTGCCAGCTCAAGGACAGATACGCAGTATTTT. Translation: CASSRTDTQYF.